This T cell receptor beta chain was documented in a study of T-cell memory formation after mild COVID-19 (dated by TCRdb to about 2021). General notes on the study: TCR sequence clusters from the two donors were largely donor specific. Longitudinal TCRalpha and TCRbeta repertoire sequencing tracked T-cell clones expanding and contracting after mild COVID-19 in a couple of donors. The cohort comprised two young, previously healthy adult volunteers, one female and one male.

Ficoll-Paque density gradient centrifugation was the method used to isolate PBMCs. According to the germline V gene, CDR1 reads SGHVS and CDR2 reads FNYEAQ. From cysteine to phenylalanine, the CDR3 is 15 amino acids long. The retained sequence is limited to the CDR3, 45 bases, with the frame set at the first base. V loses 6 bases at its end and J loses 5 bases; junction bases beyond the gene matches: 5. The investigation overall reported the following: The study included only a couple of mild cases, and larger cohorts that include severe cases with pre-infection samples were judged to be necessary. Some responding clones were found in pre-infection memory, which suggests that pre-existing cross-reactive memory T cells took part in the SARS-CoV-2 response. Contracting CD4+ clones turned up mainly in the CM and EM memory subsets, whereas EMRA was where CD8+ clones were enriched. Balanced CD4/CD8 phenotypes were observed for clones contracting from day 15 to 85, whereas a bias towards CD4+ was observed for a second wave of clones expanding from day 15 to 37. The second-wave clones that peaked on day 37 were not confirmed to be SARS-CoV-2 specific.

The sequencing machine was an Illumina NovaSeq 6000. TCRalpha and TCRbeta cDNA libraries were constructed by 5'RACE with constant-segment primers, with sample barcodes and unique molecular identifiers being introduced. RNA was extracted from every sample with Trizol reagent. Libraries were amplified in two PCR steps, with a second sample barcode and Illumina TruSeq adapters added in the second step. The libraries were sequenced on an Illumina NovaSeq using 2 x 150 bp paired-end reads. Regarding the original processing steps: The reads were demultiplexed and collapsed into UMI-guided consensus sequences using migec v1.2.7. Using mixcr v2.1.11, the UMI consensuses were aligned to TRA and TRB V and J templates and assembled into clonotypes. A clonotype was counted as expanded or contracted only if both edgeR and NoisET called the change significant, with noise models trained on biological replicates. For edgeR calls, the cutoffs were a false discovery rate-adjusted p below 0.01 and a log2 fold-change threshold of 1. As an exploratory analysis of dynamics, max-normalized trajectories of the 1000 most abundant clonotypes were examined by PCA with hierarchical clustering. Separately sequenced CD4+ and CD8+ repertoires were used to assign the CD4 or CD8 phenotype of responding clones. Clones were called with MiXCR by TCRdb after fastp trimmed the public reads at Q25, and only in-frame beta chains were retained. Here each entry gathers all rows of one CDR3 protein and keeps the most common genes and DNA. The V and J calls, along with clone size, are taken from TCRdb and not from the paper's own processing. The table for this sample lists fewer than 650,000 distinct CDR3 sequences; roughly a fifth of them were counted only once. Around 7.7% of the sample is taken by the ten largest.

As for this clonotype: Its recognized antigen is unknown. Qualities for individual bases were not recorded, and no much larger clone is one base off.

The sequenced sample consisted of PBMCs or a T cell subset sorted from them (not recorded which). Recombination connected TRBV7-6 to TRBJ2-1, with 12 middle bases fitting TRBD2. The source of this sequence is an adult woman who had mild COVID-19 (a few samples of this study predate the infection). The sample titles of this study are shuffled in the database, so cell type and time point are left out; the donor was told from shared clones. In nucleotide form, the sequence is TGTGCCAGCAGACTGACTAGCGGGGGACACAATGAGCAGTTCTTC. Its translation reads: CASRLTSGGHNEQFF. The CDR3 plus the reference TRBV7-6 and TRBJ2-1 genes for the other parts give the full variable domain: GAGVSQSPRYKVTKRGQDVALRCDPISGHVSLYWYRQALGQGPEFLTYFNYEAQQDKSGLPNDRFSAERPEGSISTLTIQRTEQRDSAMYRCASRLTSGGHNEQFFGPGTRLTVL.